This record covers a single T cell receptor (beta chain). The antigen it recognizes is unknown. The record has no base qualities; no much larger clone is one base away. The data belong to a study of shared clonotypes between healthy human individuals (dated by TCRdb to the early 2020s). With regard to the full study: The cohort comprised two women and three men aged 18 to 49 years. Libraries were prepared and TCR repertoires were sequenced by different laboratories using diverse techniques, in order to increase sequencing depth and limit assay-specific biases. For each donor, CD4 naive and CD4 memory were each given three plates, CD8 naive was given two plates, and CD8 memory was given one plate. To estimate repertoire size and how much clonotypes are shared between individuals, the study performed deep sequencing of blood TCR repertoires from roughly five healthy adults. Each donor's leukapheresis produced roughly between roughly 0.94 and 9.5 billion PBMCs.

Using the deep immunoSEQ assay, TCR CDR3 regions were amplified from genomic DNA by multiplex PCR. Genomic DNA extracted from each cell subset was distributed evenly over all wells of several immunoSEQ 96-well plates, and each plate served as one replicate. For sorted subsets, around 0.2 ug genomic DNA, equal to about 30,000 T cell genomes, was loaded into each replicate PCR. Purified libraries were quantified with a Qubit 3.0 fluorometer, sized on a Bioanalyzer 2100, and re-quantified with the KAPA Library Quantification kit. A separate single-read 150-cycle Illumina NextSeq 550 flow cell was used to sequence each immunoSEQ 96-well plate. Regarding the original processing steps: Because only junctional sequences without quality scores were contained in the immunoSEQ output, filtering matching that applied to full-length reads could not be performed. To assign V/J genes and CDR3, sequences were annotated against IMGT germline references using PyIR, a Python wrapper for IgBLAST v1.9. Any read was removed if the V/J assignment was weak (E-value above 1e-6), the CDR3 was missing, or the read contained stop codons, out-of-frame junctions, or ambiguous translated residues. V3J clonotypes were defined as sequences sharing the same inferred V gene, J gene, and CDR3 amino acid sequence. Percentage overlap between repertoires was calculated by dividing the number of shared unique clonotypes by the size of the smaller repertoire. Three approaches were used to assess repertoire richness: RTK rarefaction, the Chao1 estimator, and Recon v2.1 estimates of unobserved clonotypes. OLGA was used to compute generation probabilities for all TCRbeta clonotypes that the gDNA method yielded from a handful of donors. The table comes from immuneACCESS by way of TCRdb, which keeps in-frame sequences with V and J called. Part of the clones is missing from these tables; in studies checked, under half for an unresolved V gene and the rest for unknown reasons. The DNA gave D and trimming, while V, J and clone size come from that table. Recorded for this sample are 550,000 to 700,000 clones; 60% to 75% of them occurred a single time. Around 1.7% of the sample is held by the ten biggest clonotypes.

On the study overall, not on this receptor specifically: Compared with non-shared clonotypes, the clonotypes found in all four sorted-subset donors had higher generation probabilities. Across four donors, roughly 5% of naive CD4, around 3.5% of naive CD8, about 2% of memory CD4, and approximately 0.4% of memory CD8 clonotypes were shared. Incomplete sequencing was indicated by rarefaction of sorted-subset datasets, despite the large sequencing depth. Pairwise subsampling led to the expectation that sequencing depth would affect the degree of clonotype sharing among donors. Because the study included only a small number of donors, the genetic and exposure-history diversity represented was limited. Only blood was sampled, and tissue TCR repertoires likely differ from those in blood. Estimated clonotype richness was generally larger for naive than for memory subsets.

The donors were healthy, HIV-negative adults with no recently reported acute infections or vaccinations. All donors were Caucasian adults living in Nashville, Tennessee, USA. CD4+ T cells were enriched by magnetic negative selection, after which naive cells were positively selected on CD45RA and the negative fraction was taken as the memory subset. Blood was collected by leukapheresis, and PBMCs were isolated by Ficoll-Histopaque density gradient centrifugation and then cryopreserved in liquid nitrogen vapor phase. Analytical flow cytometry was used to check the purity and quantity of every magnetically sorted T cell population. From each sorted fraction, genomic DNA was isolated and quantified by UV absorbance on a Nanodrop 2000c. CDR3 length: 16 amino acids, cysteine to phenylalanine. Just CDR3 DNA is preserved here, 48 bases in frame from base 1. CDR1 and CDR2 were assigned from the germline V gene as SGHRS and YFSETQ. At the junction V is shortened by 3 bases and J by 0 bases; bases outside the gene matches: 6.

This receptor chain uses TRBV5-1 and TRBJ1-1; 9 of the junction bases match TRBD1. The sequence was collected from a woman aged 25 to 39 in good health. The source material was memory CD4+ T cells sorted from blood. The cell subset or site label here, explained by the study, means: CD45RA-negative fraction. This receptor carries the CDR3 CASSYSGQGLNTEAFF. Read as DNA, the sequence is TGCGCCAGCAGCTACTCAGGACAGGGGTTGAACACTGAAGCTTTCTTT.